This T cell receptor beta chain originates from a study of blood T cell repertoires in COVID-19. Overall study context: From the United States, Italy and Spain came samples of acute and convalescent COVID-19. Sample material is recorded as cDNA or gDNA derived from T cells, B-cell-depleted T cells, or PBMCs.

CDR3 length equals 13 residues. Germline CDR1 reads SEHNR; CDR2 reads FQNEAQ (reference sequence). With 0 bases removed from V and 9 bases from J, the gap between germline ends came to 9 bases. In the study's own analysis: Amplification from reference gene primers served as the basis for estimated nucleated cell counts. Generated by immunoSEQ multiplex PCR, the TCRdb table keeps only in-frame clones and is missing some. Clone size and V and J calls were adopted from that table, with D and trimming inferred from the DNA. The sample has 150,000 to 180,000 clones; around 78% are singletons. The sample was peripheral blood. V is TRBV7-9 and J is TRBJ2-1; D not certain. The TCR was taken from a man aged 80 or over with acute or convalescent COVID-19. The CDR3 region is CASSLAIGGEQFF. In nucleotides, the CDR3 is TGTGCCAGCAGCTTAGCGATTGGCGGTGAGCAGTTCTTC.